The 18 T cell receptor beta chains given below trace back to one sample, sequenced in a study of T cells after yellow fever vaccination. TCRdb analysed the 5' RACE reads with MiXCR anew, one entry per CDR3 protein. This sample has approximately 510,000 distinct CDR3 sequences, with around a fifth found just once. The sample was PBMCs, taken about 21 days after the first yellow fever vaccination. These TCRs come from a young man who received the YFV17D yellow fever vaccine.

This clonotype came up once. This chain uses TRBV28 with TRBJ2-7; 8 nucleotides line up with TRBD2. The CDR3 totals 15 residues. V trimming: 4 bases; J trimming: 0 bases; junction bases outside the gene matches: 5. The germline CDR1 and CDR2 sequences are MDHEN and SYDVKM. The CDR3 protein is CASSSGGWTSYEQYV. CDR3 nucleotide sequence: TGTGCCAGCAGTTCGGGAGGGTGGACCTCCTACGAGCAGTACGTC.

This clonotype was detected a few times. J is TRBJ2-3 and V is TRBV5-1, with D tentatively TRBD2 (5 bases). This CDR3 contains 14 residues. Germline V lookup: CDR1 SGHRS, CDR2 YFSETQ. V was trimmed by 0 bases and J by 6 bases, leaving 11 bases between them. In nucleotides, the CDR3 is TGCGCCAGCAGCTTGGCGGACTTCGCGGATACGCAGTATTTT. The encoded protein is CASSLADFADTQYF.

The chain links TRBV9 to TRBJ2-1; 10 bases are shared with TRBD2. CDR3 length equals 15 residues. V lost 2 bases to trimming and J lost 8 bases; unmatched junction nucleotides: 7. Germline V gives CDR1 SGDLS, CDR2 YYNGEE. The CDR3 coding sequence is TGTGCCAGCAGCGTCGCAGCGGGGGGGCCCGATGAGCAGTTCTTC. Translated: CASSVAAGGPDEQFF.

This clonotype was found a few times. The V gene is TRBV10-3, the J gene TRBJ2-3; 12 nucleotides agree with TRBD2. The CDR3 has 16 residues. J lost 4 bases, V lost 10 bases, and 12 bases had no gene match. Germline V gene lookup returns CDR1 ENHRY and CDR2 SYGVKD. CDR3 DNA sequence: TGTGCCACCGAGGATACTAGCGGGGGGAGCGCAGATACGCAGTATTTT. Its translation: CATEDTSGGSADTQYF.

There are a few counts of this clonotype. CDR3 sequence: CASSLLPPAGGANVLTF. In nucleotides, the CDR3 is TGCGCCAGCAGCCTACTTCCTCCTGCGGGTGGGGCCAACGTCCTGACTTTC. This chain uses TRBV4-3 with TRBJ2-6; maybe TRBD2 (5 bases). With 4 bases removed from V and 3 bases from J, the gap between germline ends came to 16 bases. The CDR3 length is 17 residues. The germline V gene has CDR1 LGHNA and CDR2 YSLEER.

This clonotype has ten or more counts. The chain carries TRBV7-2 and TRBJ2-3, with D unresolved. The germline V and J ends were trimmed by 5 bases and 2 bases, with 8 bases remaining between them. Germline V gene sequence: CDR1 SGHTA, CDR2 FQGNSA. The CDR3 sequence is 13 residues long. CDR3 loop: CASSATITDTQYF. The CDR3 coding sequence is TGTGCCAGCAGCGCGACGATCACAGATACGCAGTATTTT. The full variable domain, in which reference TRBV7-2 and TRBJ2-3 provide the parts outside the CDR3, is GAGVSQSPSNKVTEKGKDVELRCDPISGHTALYWYRQSLGQGLEFLIYFQGNSAPDKSGLPSDRFSAERTGGSVSTLTIQRTQQEDSAVYLCASSATITDTQYFGPGTRLTVL.

V and J are TRBV20-1 and TRBJ2-7, with 9 bases lining up with TRBD2. With 5 bases clipped from V and 2 bases from J, the junction kept 4 bases outside the gene matches. The CDR3 has 13 residues. Germline V gene lookup returns CDR1 DFQATT and CDR2 SNEGSKA (reference sequence). As DNA, the CDR3 is TGCAGTGCTCATAGCGGGGGAGCCTACGAGCAGTACTTC. It specifies CSAHSGGAYEQYF.

This chain joins TRBV7-9 and TRBJ1-1; D is ambiguous. V lost 3 bases, J lost 1 base, and 9 bases lay in between. The CDR3 length is 14 residues. Germline-derived CDR1 and CDR2 are SEHNR and FQNEAQ (reference sequence). The CDR3 DNA reads as TGTGCCAGCAGCTTCCCGACGGGGAACACTGAAGCTTTCTTT. Its translation is CASSFPTGNTEAFF.

The chain links TRBV6-2 or TRBV6-3 to TRBJ2-7; D uncertain. Germline assignment: CDR1 MNHEY and CDR2 SVGEGT. The CDR3 contains 14 residues. V gave up 5 bases and J gave up 6 bases, with 17 bases separating them. The CDR3 protein is CASSTLGRRSEQYV. As DNA, the CDR3 is TGTGCCAGCAGTACTCTCGGACGTCGAAGCGAGCAGTACGTC.

The chain carries TRBV25-1 and TRBJ1-1, with TRBD1 identical over 9 bases. J was trimmed by 4 bases and V by 5 bases; bases with no gene match: 2. CDR1 is MGHDK and CDR2 is SYGVNS in the germline V gene. The CDR3 contains 13 residues. The CDR3: CASSTTGGTEAFF. CDR3 nucleotide sequence: TGTGCCAGCAGTACGACAGGGGGCACTGAAGCTTTCTTT.

This rearrangement joins TRBV5-1 to TRBJ2-7; D gene unclear. Between the trimmed V and J ends, which lost 2 bases and 2 bases, there was a span of 8 bases. The length of the CDR3 is 13 residues. CDR1 is SGHRS, CDR2 YFSETQ, per germline. The CDR3 nucleotides read TGCGCCAGCAGCTTTCAATCAGCCTACGAGCAGTACTTC. Protein product: CASSFQSAYEQYF.

This clonotype was counted between two and nine times. The gene calls are TRBV14 and TRBJ2-2, with TRBD1 as a possible D gene (5 bases). The CDR3 contains 16 residues. Per the germline V gene, CDR1 is SGHDN and CDR2 is FVKESK. V lost 0 bases to trimming and J lost 3 bases, with 11 bases between them. CDR3 residues: CASSQDRAQYTGELFF. The CDR3 nucleotides are TGTGCCAGCAGCCAAGACAGGGCCCAGTACACCGGGGAGCTGTTTTTT.

This clonotype was observed a handful of times. CDR3 coding DNA: TGTGCCAGCAGTTGGGGAAGGAGTGAAAAACTGTTTTTT. This translates into CASSWGRSEKLFF. The V and J genes are TRBV12-3 or TRBV12-4 and TRBJ1-4; D uncertain. The CDR3 runs 13 residues. V lost 4 bases and J 7 bases, leaving 10 bases between the germline ends.

The chain recombines TRBV6-5 with TRBJ2-7, with D possibly TRBD1 on 7 matching bases. The germline V gene has CDR1 MNHEY and CDR2 SVGAGI. Between the trimmed V and J ends, which lost 2 bases and 3 bases, there was a span of 14 bases. CDR3 length equals 15 residues. The CDR3 DNA reads TGTGCCAGCAGTTACGGGGGGACAGCTAACTACGAGCAGTACTTC. Protein sequence: CASSYGGTANYEQYF.

This clonotype was seen a few times. The chain carries TRBV10-3 and TRBJ2-3; 9 bases are a match to TRBD2. This CDR3 has 18 amino acids. V lost 3 bases, J lost 3 bases, and 13 bases stayed unmatched. Germline V lookup: CDR1 ENHRY, CDR2 SYGVKD. CDR3 protein: CAISELGGLSGGTDTQYF. The CDR3 DNA is TGTGCCATCAGTGAACTTGGGGGGCTTAGCGGGGGTACAGATACGCAGTATTTT.

The rearrangement joins TRBV25-1 to TRBJ2-5; 8 bases are a match to TRBD1. This CDR3 has 16 amino acids. Germline V CDR1 and CDR2: MGHDK, SYGVNS. V was clipped by 4 bases and J by 5 bases; unmatched bases: 12. CDR3 amino acids: CASSGSSDRVMETQYF. CDR3 bases: TGTGCCAGCAGTGGGTCCTCGGACAGGGTAATGGAGACCCAGTACTTC.

The chain carries TRBV18 and TRBJ2-1; D is uncertain. V was shortened by 0 bases and J by 8 bases, with 17 bases between the two germline ends. The germline V gene has CDR1 KGHSH and CDR2 LQKENI. The CDR3 has 16 residues. Here the CDR3 reads CASSPPRESGSDEQFF. CDR3 coding DNA: TGTGCCAGCTCACCACCACGAGAATCCGGATCGGATGAGCAGTTCTTC.

The chain joins TRBV9 to TRBJ1-2; D remains ambiguous. The CDR3 is 15 amino acids. Germline V gene data show CDR1 as SGDLS and CDR2 as YYNGEE. Trimming stripped 0 bases from V and 0 bases from J, with 9 bases between. This CDR3 is CASSVASRANYGYTF. In DNA form, the CDR3 reads TGTGCCAGCAGCGTAGCCTCCCGTGCTAACTATGGCTACACCTTC.